This T cell receptor (beta chain) emerged from a study of technical replicates of blood from four donors. The V and J ends lost 4 bases and 5 bases, in that order; junction bases with no gene match: 13. The CDR3 covers 16 residues. CDR1 and CDR2 (germline): LNHDA, SQIVND (reference sequence). Measured with immunoSEQ multiplex PCR; TCRdb has only the in-frame clones, and not every one. The top ten hold around 0.2% of the sample, which has about 70,000 clones, about 96% seen once. Sequenced: T cells isolated from PBMCs. V and J are TRBV19 and TRBJ1-1, with 7 bases that match TRBD1. This receptor was obtained from a human donor in good health. The CDR3 region is CASSTPRQGRRTEAFF. The CDR3 nucleotides read TGTGCCAGTAGTACCCCCCGACAGGGCAGAAGGACTGAAGCTTTCTTT.